Listed below are T cell receptor beta chains from one sample, sequenced in a study of blood T cell repertoires in COVID-19. The table came from immunoSEQ multiplex PCR; TCRdb's copy has only in-frame clones and leaves some out. The table has about 200,000 clones, around 90% seen once; the top ten hold 5.5% to 8%. Sequencing was done on a sample of peripheral blood. The receptor set was obtained from a man in his fifties or sixties who had recovered from COVID-19. Both conserved end residues are part of each CDR3. A D gene is named only where the DNA matches it firmly. Clone size appears in some rows only: once, few, many, or a class for an expanded clone.

clone_size: few; d_call: NA; v_call: TRBV6-5; j_call: TRBJ2-7; cdr3_aa: CASTQGSSYEQYF; cdr3_nt: TGTGCCAGCACGCAGGGGAGCTCCTACGAGCAGTACTTC
clone_size: NA; d_call: TRBD2; v_call: TRBV5-6; j_call: TRBJ2-7; cdr3_aa: CASSRPWRGSHEQYF; cdr3_nt: TGTGCCAGCAGCCGTCCGTGGCGGGGGAGCCACGAGCAGTACTTC
clone_size: NA; d_call: TRBD2; v_call: TRBV19; j_call: TRBJ2-1; cdr3_aa: CASSNPGTSGTEQFF; cdr3_nt: TGTGCCAGTAGTAACCCCGGGACTAGCGGGACGGAGCAGTTCTTC
clone_size: NA; d_call: TRBD2; v_call: TRBV30; j_call: TRBJ2-3; cdr3_aa: CASREASTDTQYF; cdr3_nt: TGTGCCTCGCGGGAGGCTAGCACAGATACGCAGTATTTT
clone_size: once; d_call: TRBD2; v_call: TRBV7-6; j_call: TRBJ2-2; cdr3_aa: CASSTGLAGGTGELFF; cdr3_nt: TGTGCCAGCAGCACTGGACTAGCGGGAGGCACCGGGGAGCTGTTTTTT
clone_size: NA; d_call: TRBD2; v_call: TRBV4-1; j_call: TRBJ2-3; cdr3_aa: CASSQDRGGGAGDTQYF; cdr3_nt: TGCGCCAGCAGCCAAGATAGGGGCGGGGGGGCCGGAGATACGCAGTATTTT
clone_size: NA; d_call: TRBD1; v_call: TRBV7-3; j_call: TRBJ1-2; cdr3_aa: CASSLSDRGYGYTF; cdr3_nt: TGTGCCAGCAGCTTATCGGACAGGGGCTATGGCTACACCTTC
clone_size: NA; d_call: TRBD2; v_call: TRBV7-3; j_call: TRBJ2-3; cdr3_aa: CASSLGLTSTDTQYF; cdr3_nt: TGTGCCAGCAGCTTGGGACTAACTAGCACAGATACGCAGTATTTT
clone_size: NA; d_call: NA; v_call: TRBV21-1; j_call: TRBJ2-7; cdr3_aa: CASSRLRVRYEQYF; cdr3_nt: TGTGCCAGCAGCCGCCTCAGGGTTCGTTACGAGCAGTACTTC
clone_size: NA; d_call: TRBD1; v_call: TRBV19; j_call: TRBJ1-2; cdr3_aa: CASSPTGVNYGYTF; cdr3_nt: TGTGCCAGTAGTCCGACAGGGGTGAACTATGGCTACACCTTC
clone_size: NA; d_call: NA; v_call: TRBV28; j_call: TRBJ2-4; cdr3_aa: CASIDRSKNIQYF; cdr3_nt: TGTGCCAGCATAGACAGGTCCAAAAACATTCAGTACTTC
clone_size: NA; d_call: TRBD2; v_call: TRBV9; j_call: TRBJ2-3; cdr3_aa: CASSDLVSGTVDTQYF; cdr3_nt: TGTGCCAGCAGCGACCTTGTTAGCGGGACGGTAGATACGCAGTATTTT
clone_size: NA; d_call: TRBD2; v_call: TRBV2; j_call: TRBJ2-1; cdr3_aa: CASTRTRAYNEQFF; cdr3_nt: TGTGCCAGCACGCGGACTAGAGCCTACAATGAGCAGTTCTTC
clone_size: many; d_call: NA; v_call: TRBV27; j_call: TRBJ1-4; cdr3_aa: CASSLQGGANEKLFF; cdr3_nt: TGTGCCAGCAGTTTGCAGGGAGGAGCTAATGAAAAACTGTTTTTT
clone_size: NA; d_call: TRBD2; v_call: TRBV5-4; j_call: TRBJ2-3; cdr3_aa: CASSVTSGTDTQYF; cdr3_nt: TGTGCCAGCAGCGTGACTAGCGGAACAGATACGCAGTATTTT
clone_size: NA; d_call: TRBD1; v_call: TRBV5-4; j_call: TRBJ2-2; cdr3_aa: CASRGTGGTGELFF; cdr3_nt: TGTGCCAGCAGGGGCACAGGGGGGACCGGGGAGCTGTTTTTT
clone_size: NA; d_call: NA; v_call: TRBV5-1; j_call: TRBJ1-2; cdr3_aa: CASSLGGMDGYTF; cdr3_nt: TGCGCCAGCAGTTTAGGAGGGATGGATGGCTACACCTTC
clone_size: NA; d_call: TRBD1; v_call: TRBV7-9; j_call: TRBJ1-1; cdr3_aa: CASSLGEYRGTEAFF; cdr3_nt: TGTGCCAGCAGCTTAGGAGAATACAGGGGCACTGAAGCTTTCTTT
clone_size: NA; d_call: NA; v_call: TRBV7-2; j_call: TRBJ2-7; cdr3_aa: CASSLAGANYEQYF; cdr3_nt: TGTGCCAGCAGCTTAGCGGGAGCCAACTACGAGCAGTACTTC
clone_size: NA; d_call: NA; v_call: TRBV15; j_call: TRBJ2-7; cdr3_aa: CATSRDRQSYEQYF; cdr3_nt: TGTGCCACCAGCAGAGATCGACAGTCCTACGAGCAGTACTTC
clone_size: NA; d_call: TRBD1; v_call: TRBV27; j_call: TRBJ2-2; cdr3_aa: CAIGQATGELFF; cdr3_nt: TGTGCCATTGGACAGGCTACCGGGGAGCTGTTTTTT
clone_size: NA; d_call: TRBD1; v_call: TRBV7-9; j_call: TRBJ1-1; cdr3_aa: CASSRQGELNTEAFF; cdr3_nt: TGTGCCAGCTCCCGGCAGGGGGAATTGAACACTGAAGCTTTCTTT
clone_size: NA; d_call: NA; v_call: TRBV5-8; j_call: TRBJ2-3; cdr3_aa: CASSLGQGSTDTQYF; cdr3_nt: TGTGCCAGCAGCTTGGGTCAGGGTAGCACAGATACGCAGTATTTT
clone_size: NA; d_call: TRBD1; v_call: TRBV27; j_call: TRBJ1-6; cdr3_aa: CASTQTGKGSPLHF; cdr3_nt: TGTGCCAGCACCCAGACAGGGAAAGGTTCACCCCTCCACTTT
clone_size: NA; d_call: TRBD2; v_call: TRBV5-1; j_call: TRBJ2-2; cdr3_aa: CASSSMRTSGGANTGELFF; cdr3_nt: TGCGCCAGCAGCTCAATGAGGACTAGCGGGGGGGCGAACACCGGGGAGCTGTTTTTT
clone_size: NA; d_call: NA; v_call: TRBV11-2; j_call: TRBJ2-3; cdr3_aa: CASSRGTTDTQYF; cdr3_nt: TGTGCCAGCAGCCGGGGAACCACAGATACGCAGTATTTT
clone_size: NA; d_call: TRBD2; v_call: TRBV3-1/TRBV3-2; j_call: TRBJ2-3; cdr3_aa: CASSRLAGGTTDTQYF; cdr3_nt: TGTGCCAGCAGCCGCTTAGCGGGAGGGACCACAGATACGCAGTATTTT
clone_size: NA; d_call: NA; v_call: TRBV7-9; j_call: TRBJ2-1; cdr3_aa: CASSPTAGEQFF; cdr3_nt: TGTGCCAGCAGCCCAACAGCTGGTGAGCAGTTCTTC
clone_size: once; d_call: NA; v_call: TRBV5-1; j_call: TRBJ2-1; cdr3_aa: CASSFSTGGALNEQFF; cdr3_nt: TGCGCCAGCAGCTTCTCCACAGGGGGGGCATTAAATGAGCAGTTCTTC
clone_size: few; d_call: NA; v_call: TRBV21-1; j_call: TRBJ1-1; cdr3_aa: CASSSETGFEAFF; cdr3_nt: TGTGCCAGCAGCTCTGAGACTGGGTTCGAGGCTTTCTTT
clone_size: NA; d_call: TRBD2; v_call: TRBV6-5; j_call: TRBJ2-7; cdr3_aa: CASRPGGSSYEQYF; cdr3_nt: TGTGCCAGCAGGCCGGGGGGGAGCTCCTACGAGCAGTACTTC
clone_size: NA; d_call: TRBD1; v_call: TRBV7-2; j_call: TRBJ1-2; cdr3_aa: CASSTRTGGDGYTF; cdr3_nt: TGTGCCAGCAGCACTCGGACAGGGGGCGATGGCTACACCTTC
clone_size: few; d_call: NA; v_call: TRBV30; j_call: TRBJ1-1; cdr3_aa: CAWSLRTEAFF; cdr3_nt: TGTGCCTGGAGTTTGCGGACAGAAGCTTTCTTT
clone_size: NA; d_call: NA; v_call: TRBV15; j_call: TRBJ2-2; cdr3_aa: CATSRDQEQGLFF; cdr3_nt: TGTGCCACCAGCAGAGATCAGGAGCAGGGGCTGTTTTTT
clone_size: NA; d_call: TRBD1; v_call: TRBV5-1; j_call: TRBJ2-7; cdr3_aa: CASSLNPGTDYEQYF; cdr3_nt: TGCGCCAGCAGCTTAAACCCGGGGACAGACTACGAGCAGTACTTC
clone_size: few; d_call: NA; v_call: TRBV7-6; j_call: TRBJ1-6; cdr3_aa: CASSLGGYNSPLHF; cdr3_nt: TGTGCCAGCAGCTTAGGCGGCTATAATTCACCCCTCCACTTT
clone_size: NA; d_call: TRBD1; v_call: TRBV5-5; j_call: TRBJ2-3; cdr3_aa: CASSSTTGLNTQYF; cdr3_nt: TGTGCCAGCAGCTCGACGACAGGGTTGAATACGCAGTATTTT
clone_size: NA; d_call: TRBD1; v_call: TRBV5-1; j_call: TRBJ2-2; cdr3_aa: CASSMGTGGAGELFF; cdr3_nt: TGCGCCAGCAGCATGGGGACAGGGGGTGCCGGGGAGCTGTTTTTT
clone_size: NA; d_call: NA; v_call: TRBV11-2; j_call: TRBJ2-7; cdr3_aa: CASSPQGGFGYEQYF; cdr3_nt: TGTGCCAGCAGCCCCCAAGGAGGGTTCGGGTACGAGCAGTACTTC
clone_size: NA; d_call: TRBD2; v_call: TRBV9; j_call: TRBJ2-7; cdr3_aa: CASSRLAGASYEQYF; cdr3_nt: TGTGCCAGCAGCAGACTAGCGGGGGCCTCCTACGAGCAGTACTTC
clone_size: once; d_call: TRBD1; v_call: TRBV19; j_call: TRBJ2-3; cdr3_aa: CASSMAGQGSTDTQYF; cdr3_nt: TGTGCCAGTAGTATGGCGGGACAGGGTAGCACAGATACGCAGTATTTT
clone_size: NA; d_call: NA; v_call: TRBV6-5; j_call: TRBJ1-4; cdr3_aa: CASRTDGATNEKLFF; cdr3_nt: TGTGCCAGCAGGACCGACGGGGCAACTAATGAAAAACTGTTTTTT
clone_size: once; d_call: TRBD2; v_call: TRBV7-2; j_call: TRBJ2-2; cdr3_aa: CASSPGLAGGGTGELFF; cdr3_nt: TGTGCCAGCAGCCCCGGACTAGCGGGAGGAGGTACCGGGGAGCTGTTTTTT
clone_size: NA; d_call: TRBD1; v_call: TRBV7-9; j_call: TRBJ1-5; cdr3_aa: CASSSGTGAQPQHF; cdr3_nt: TGTGCCAGCAGCTCCGGGACAGGGGCTCAGCCCCAGCATTTT
clone_size: few; d_call: TRBD1; v_call: TRBV7-3; j_call: TRBJ2-1; cdr3_aa: CASSTRDSNEQFF; cdr3_nt: TGTGCCAGCAGCACCCGGGACAGCAATGAGCAGTTCTTC
clone_size: once; d_call: NA; v_call: TRBV3-1/TRBV3-2; j_call: TRBJ1-5; cdr3_aa: CASSQGRTGTQPQHF; cdr3_nt: TGTGCCAGCAGCCAAGGGCGTACAGGAACTCAGCCCCAGCATTTT
clone_size: NA; d_call: NA; v_call: TRBV7-3; j_call: TRBJ2-2; cdr3_aa: CASSLNYLGELFF; cdr3_nt: TGTGCCAGCAGCTTAAATTACTTGGGGGAGCTGTTTTTT
clone_size: NA; d_call: NA; v_call: TRBV4-2; j_call: TRBJ2-3; cdr3_aa: CASSQGATRPGTQYF; cdr3_nt: TGTGCCAGCAGCCAAGGAGCTACGAGGCCGGGTACGCAGTATTTT
clone_size: few; d_call: NA; v_call: TRBV21-1; j_call: TRBJ2-7; cdr3_aa: CASSMSGDEQYF; cdr3_nt: TGTGCCAGCAGCATGTCAGGGGACGAGCAGTACTTC